This T cell receptor beta chain was captured in a study of sequential checkpoint blockade in melanoma (dated by TCRdb to the late 2010s). Describing the broader study: Patients were assigned by 1:1 randomization to either first-line nivolumab followed by ipilimumab (arm A) or ipilimumab followed by nivolumab (arm B). Maintenance nivolumab was given following each of the two trial sequences. TCRbeta immunosequencing was performed on DNA from roughly 90 pretreatment melanoma tumor samples. Over 20 patients had matched tumor biopsies taken before treatment and at week 13, after single-agent nivolumab (arm A) or ipilimumab (arm B). The same lesion was the source of roughly four fifths of the matched pre- and post-treatment tumor biopsy pairs. Overall study outcomes, separate from this receptor: Achieving clinical benefit was about 30 times more likely for patients whose tumor T-cell fraction and clonality increased by week 13. Tumor T-cell fraction and clonality correlated with PD-L1 staining and CD8+ T-cell counts but not with mutational load. The response-prediction model combining TCR metrics and mutation burden needs validation in larger, independent patient cohorts. Small sample sizes and reduced statistical power limited the analyses of tumor T-cell fraction within each arm. Among patients in arm A, the nivolumab-first arm, pretreatment tumor TIL clonality was associated with response (P = .04).

V drops 3 bases and J drops 7 bases, leaving 12 bases in between. Looking up the germline V gene yields CDR1 KGHSH and CDR2 LQKENI. The CDR3 measures 13 amino acids from cysteine to phenylalanine. CDR3 DNA only is kept here, 39 bases in frame from base 1. This specimen's treatment or condition label, per the study, means: randomized to nivolumab then ipilimumab (arm A) or the reverse (arm B). Prior DNA-damaging chemotherapy had not been received by any trial patient. The samples were obtained from melanoma patients enrolled in CheckMate 064, an open-label, randomized phase II trial testing sequential checkpoint blockade. Genomic DNA from formalin-fixed paraffin-embedded (FFPE) tissue samples was used for tumor TCR sequencing. Concerning this clone itself: Its target antigen remains unknown. The input lacks base qualities; no much larger clone sits a single base away.

TCRbeta CDR3 regions were immunosequenced from genomic DNA with the immunoSEQ Assay. Before high-throughput sequencing, genomic DNA was amplified using bias-controlled multiplex PCR. In the paper's pipeline: To quantify the absolute abundance of each unique TCRbeta CDR3 region, the sequences were collapsed and filtered. Clonality, defined as 1 minus Pielou's evenness, was calculated using only productive rearrangements. To compute tumor T-cell fraction, TCRbeta template counts were normalized to usable DNA, with usable DNA estimated from several housekeeping genes. A previously published method was used to identify clones with significantly greater frequencies in on-treatment samples than in baseline samples. TCRdb's version of the immuneACCESS table is confined to in-frame rearrangements and falls short of the full clone set. An unresolved V gene accounts for under half of the shortfall where checked; the remainder is of unknown origin. Clone size and the V and J calls come from that table; the DNA yielded D and trimming. The sample contains more than 6,500 clones, roughly 22% of them found a single time. 10% to 15% of the sample belongs to the ten largest clones.

This clonotype originated in a human donor with melanoma. This sequence uses TRBV18 and TRBJ1-1; a weak D assignment points to TRBD1 (5 bases agree). Sequenced here: tumor tissue (inferred from file names), sampled from a patient given nivolumab and ipilimumab in sequence. The bases are TGTGCCAGCTCACCCTCAGAGGGGAATGAAGCTTTCTTT. This sequence encodes CASSPSEGNEAFF.